This is a list of T cell receptor beta chains from one sample in a study of CD8 T cells in ankylosing spondylitis. TCRdb ran MiXCR on the 5' RACE reads and lists one entry per CDR3 protein. This table holds a few hundred thousand distinct CDR3 sequences, about a fifth found once. The sample consisted of blood, either unsorted or a sorted T cell fraction (not recorded which). Receptors originate from a female donor with ankylosing spondylitis or in good health (not recorded which). Each CDR3 is given with its conserved first and last residue. The D gene is left open where the match is weak.

D gene	J gene	V gene	CDR3 protein
TRBD2	TRBJ2-1	TRBV20-1	CSARDALAGGYNEQFF
NA	TRBJ2-3	TRBV29-1	CSVGTTTDTQYF
NA	TRBJ2-5	TRBV20-1	CSARIMGERETQYF
NA	TRBJ2-4	TRBV5-6	CASWGKDRPGNIQYF
TRBD2	TRBJ2-1	TRBV15	CATSMAGGKNNEQFF
TRBD2	TRBJ2-3	TRBV2	CASRATSGSTDTQYF
NA	TRBJ1-1	TRBV6-5	CASSYRGEITEAFF
NA	TRBJ1-1	TRBV2	CASSEIRNTEAFF
NA	TRBJ2-7	TRBV20-1	CSARPGDEQYF
NA	TRBJ2-4	TRBV12-3/TRBV12-4	CASTKAREYDIQYF
NA	TRBJ2-7	TRBV5-1	CASSQSPGTFYEQYF
NA	TRBJ2-7	TRBV7-8	CASSPYRRETHEQYF
NA	TRBJ2-7	TRBV12-3/TRBV12-4	CASMGDPTYEQYF
NA	TRBJ2-7	TRBV20-1	CSARASGRHQYF
NA	TRBJ2-3	TRBV4-3	CASSQDYTDTQYF
TRBD2	TRBJ2-6	TRBV29-1	CSVEAGVGANVLTF
TRBD1	TRBJ2-5	TRBV18	CASSPGQGETQYF
NA	TRBJ2-2	TRBV20-1	CSASAGLSNTGELFF
TRBD2	TRBJ2-2	TRBV20-1	CSAAPGLANTGELFF
NA	TRBJ2-1	TRBV10-3	CAISARGLDEQFF
NA	TRBJ2-4	TRBV20-1	CSARAQVKAKNIQYF
NA	TRBJ2-3	TRBV7-3	CASSFSGDTQYF
NA	TRBJ1-5	TRBV20-1	CSARAGGGNQPQHF
NA	TRBJ1-1	TRBV25-1	CASSERGGMNTEAFF
TRBD2	TRBJ2-1	TRBV15	CATSRGTSGRANPRLYNEQFF
TRBD2	TRBJ2-1	TRBV20-1	CSAGGRVGGEQFF
NA	TRBJ2-2	TRBV24-1	CATSDALDTGELFF
NA	TRBJ2-3	TRBV20-1	CSVYPSRTTDTQYF
NA	TRBJ1-1	TRBV20-1	CSANEDSLNTEAFF
NA	TRBJ1-1	TRBV30	CAWSRLGGIPEAFF
NA	TRBJ2-5	TRBV4-2	CASSPSLGGETQYF
NA	TRBJ2-3	TRBV4-3	CASSPFLRSDTQYF
TRBD2	TRBJ2-1	TRBV20-1	CSAPLAGVGNEQFF
TRBD1	TRBJ1-6	TRBV6-1	CASSEGGGLRSPLHF
TRBD1	TRBJ2-3	TRBV20-1	CSARGTGLPGGTDTQYF